This entry lists 8 T cell receptor beta chains sequenced from one sample in a study of blood T cells in healthy people across ages. Primers used in a second PCR of roughly 7 to 12 cycles were a sample-barcoded 5' primer and a J-beta primer mix. TCRdb fed the 5' RACE reads into MiXCR, producing one record per CDR3 protein. The profile covers some 890,000 distinct CDR3 sequences, with 25% to 35% appearing a single time and 10% taken by the ten largest. These same records also appear under a second study, on T cells of mothers and their children.

Input material: blood. These receptors were obtained from a woman aged 40-49 years in good health.

The CDR3, as DNA: TGTGCCAGCAGTGACTCTCGTGAGCAGTTCTTC. This gives the protein CASSDSREQFF. J is TRBJ2-1 and V is TRBV6-4, with D unresolved. This CDR3 contains 11 residues. Germline CDR1 is MRHNA and CDR2 is SNTAGT. Trimming took 0 bases from V and 9 from J, leaving 3 bases between them.

The chain couples TRBV20-1 to TRBJ2-2; the match to TRBD2 covers 9 bases. This CDR3 has 14 residues. J gave up 6 bases and V 2 bases, and 4 bases lay outside the gene matches. The germline gives CDR1 DFQATT, CDR2 SNEGSKA (reference sequence). In DNA form, the CDR3 reads TGCAGTGCTAGATTCGGCGGGGGGGCCGGGGAGCTGTTTTTT. As protein: CSARFGGGAGELFF.

Concerning this clonotype itself: A much larger clone differs by one base, so this may be a read error. V is TRBV27 and J is TRBJ2-7; no clear D. The CDR3 sequence is 13 residues long. The germline gives CDR1 MNHEY, CDR2 SMNVEV (reference sequence). The germline V and J ends were trimmed by 3 bases and 0 bases, with 6 bases remaining between them. This CDR3 reads CASSFSCSYEQYF. The CDR3 region has the DNA TGTGCCAGCAGTTTCTCTTGCTCCTACGAGCAGTACTTC.

This clonotype has a handful of counts. This chain joins TRBV7-2 and TRBJ2-7, with D perhaps TRBD2 (5 bases). There are 15 residues in the CDR3. The V gene lost 6 bases and the J gene lost 7 bases, with 22 bases spanning the gap. CDR1 is SGHTA, CDR2 FQGNSA, per germline. CDR3 protein: CASRIRALDYNEQYF. CDR3 in DNA: TGTGCCAGCAGAATAAGGGCACTAGATTACAATGAGCAGTACTTC. Based on the CDR3 plus reference TRBV7-2 and TRBJ2-7, the full variable domain is GAGVSQSPSNKVTEKGKDVELRCDPISGHTALYWYRQSLGQGLEFLIYFQGNSAPDKSGLPSDRFSAERTGGSVSTLTIQRTQQEDSAVYLCASRIRALDYNEQYFGPGTRLTVT.

This clonotype was picked up many times. A much larger clonotype is one base distant, so this may be a read error. The chain joins TRBV6-6 to TRBJ2-1; TRBD2 matches 13 bases. Germline V lookup: CDR1 MNHNY, CDR2 SVGAGI (reference sequence). The junction had 2 bases not matched to a gene; V was cut back by 5 bases and J by 4 bases. This CDR3 is 15 amino acids long. The CDR3 bases are TGTGCCAGCAGTAGACTAGCGGGGGGTTACAATGAGCAGTTCTTC. Translating gives CASSRLAGGYNEQFF.

This clonotype was detected a few times. The chain uses TRBV2 and TRBJ1-5, with D unresolved. V was trimmed by 4 bases and J by 1 base, leaving 11 bases between them. The CDR3 spans 15 residues. Germline lookup yields CDR1 SNHLY and CDR2 FYNNEI. The chain's CDR3 is CASSGLPASNQPQHF. The CDR3 DNA reads TGTGCCAGCAGTGGGCTACCCGCGAGCAATCAGCCCCAGCATTTT.

This clonotype came up a few times. This chain links TRBV9 with TRBJ2-3; D ambiguous. CDR3 size: 13 residues. CDR1 SGDLS and CDR2 YYNGEE come from the germline V gene. Trimming left V 4 bases short and J 2 bases short, with 8 bases between. CDR3 DNA: TGTGCCAGCAGCTCCTTAATCACAGATACGCAGTATTTT. Translating gives CASSSLITDTQYF. The full variable domain, with the rest looked up from reference TRBV9 and TRBJ2-3, is DSGVTQTPKHLITATGQRVTLRCSPRSGDLSVYWYQQSLDQGLQFLIQYYNGEERAKGNILERFSAQQFPDLHSELNLSSLELGDSALYFCASSSLITDTQYFGPGTRLTVL.

The chain joins TRBV28 to TRBJ2-7; D tentatively fits TRBD1 or TRBD2 (5 bases each). Trimming removed 5 bases at V and 3 bases at J, with 14 bases between. Germline loops: CDR1 MDHEN, CDR2 SYDVKM. The CDR3 contains 14 residues. The CDR3 spells CASSQGVAFYEQYF. The CDR3 DNA is TGTGCCAGCAGTCAGGGAGTTGCCTTCTACGAGCAGTACTTC.